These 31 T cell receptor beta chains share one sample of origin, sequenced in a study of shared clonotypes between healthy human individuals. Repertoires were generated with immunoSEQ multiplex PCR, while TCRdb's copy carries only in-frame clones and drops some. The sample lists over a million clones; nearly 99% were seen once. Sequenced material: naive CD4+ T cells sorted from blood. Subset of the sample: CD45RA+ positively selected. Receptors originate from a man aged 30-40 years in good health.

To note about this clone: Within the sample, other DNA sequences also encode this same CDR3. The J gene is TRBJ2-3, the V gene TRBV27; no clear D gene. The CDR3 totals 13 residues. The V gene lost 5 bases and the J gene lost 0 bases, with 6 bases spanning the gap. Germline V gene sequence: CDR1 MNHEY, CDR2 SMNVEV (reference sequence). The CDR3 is CASSPSSTDTQYF. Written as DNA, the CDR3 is TGTGCCAGCAGTCCCTCTAGCACAGATACGCAGTATTTT.

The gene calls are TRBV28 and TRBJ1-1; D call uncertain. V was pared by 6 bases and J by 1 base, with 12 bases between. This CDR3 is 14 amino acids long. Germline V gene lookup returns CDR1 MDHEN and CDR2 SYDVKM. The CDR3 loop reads CASRAPGRNTEAFF. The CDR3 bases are TGTGCCAGCAGGGCTCCGGGAAGGAACACTGAAGCTTTCTTT.

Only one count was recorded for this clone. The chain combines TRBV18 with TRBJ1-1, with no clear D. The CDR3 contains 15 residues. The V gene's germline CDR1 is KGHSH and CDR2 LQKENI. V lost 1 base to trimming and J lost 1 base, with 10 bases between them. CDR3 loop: CASSPQLGENTEAFF. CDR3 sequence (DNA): TGTGCCAGCTCACCACAGTTAGGAGAGAACACTGAAGCTTTCTTT.

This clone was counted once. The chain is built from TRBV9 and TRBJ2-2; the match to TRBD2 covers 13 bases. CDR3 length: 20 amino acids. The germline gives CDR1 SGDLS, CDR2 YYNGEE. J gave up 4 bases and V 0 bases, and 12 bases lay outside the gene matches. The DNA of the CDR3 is TGTGCCAGCAGCGTAGGGAAACTAGCGGGAGGGCTTGGTGTCACCGGGGAGCTGTTTTTT. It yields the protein CASSVGKLAGGLGVTGELFF.

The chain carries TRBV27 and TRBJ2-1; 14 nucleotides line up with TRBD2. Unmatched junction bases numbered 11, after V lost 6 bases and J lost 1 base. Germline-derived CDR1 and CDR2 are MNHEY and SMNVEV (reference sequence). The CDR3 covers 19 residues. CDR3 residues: CASRGFGLAGGPSYNEQFF. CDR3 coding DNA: TGTGCCAGCAGGGGCTTCGGACTAGCGGGAGGCCCGTCCTACAATGAGCAGTTCTTC.

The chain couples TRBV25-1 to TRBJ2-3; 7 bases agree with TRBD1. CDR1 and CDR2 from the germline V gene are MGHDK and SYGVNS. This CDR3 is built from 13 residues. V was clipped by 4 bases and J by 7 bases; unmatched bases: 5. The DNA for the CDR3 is TGTGCCAGCAGTGCCCAACAGGGGAATACGCAGTATTTT. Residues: CASSAQQGNTQYF.

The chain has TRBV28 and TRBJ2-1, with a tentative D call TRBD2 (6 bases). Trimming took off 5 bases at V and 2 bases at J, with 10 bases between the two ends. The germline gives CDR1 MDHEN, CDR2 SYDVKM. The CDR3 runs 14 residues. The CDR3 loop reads CASSRRATYNEQFF. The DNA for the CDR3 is TGTGCCAGCAGTCGGAGGGCCACCTACAATGAGCAGTTCTTC.

DNA of the CDR3: TGTGCCAGCAGGCACCCGGGGAGCGGAACCTACGAGCAGTACTTC. It codes for CASRHPGSGTYEQYF. J is TRBJ2-7 and V is TRBV6-5, with D possibly being TRBD2 (5 bases). The V gene's germline CDR1 is MNHEY and CDR2 SVGAGI. This CDR3 spans 15 amino acids. With 6 bases removed from V and 2 bases from J, the gap between germline ends came to 17 bases.

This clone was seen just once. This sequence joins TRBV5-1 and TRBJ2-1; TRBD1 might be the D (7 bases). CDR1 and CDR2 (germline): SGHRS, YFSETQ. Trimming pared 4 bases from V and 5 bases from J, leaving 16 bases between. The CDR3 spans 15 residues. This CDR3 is CASSVDRAGNNEQFF. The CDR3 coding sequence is TGCGCCAGCAGCGTCGACAGGGCGGGGAACAATGAGCAGTTCTTC.

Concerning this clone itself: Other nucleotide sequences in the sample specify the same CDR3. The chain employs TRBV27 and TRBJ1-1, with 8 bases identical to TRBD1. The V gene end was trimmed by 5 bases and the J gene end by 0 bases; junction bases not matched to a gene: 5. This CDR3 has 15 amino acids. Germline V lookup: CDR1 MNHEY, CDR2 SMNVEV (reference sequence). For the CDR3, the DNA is TGTGCCAGCAGTCCCGGACAGGGTTTGAACACTGAAGCTTTCTTT. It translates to CASSPGQGLNTEAFF.

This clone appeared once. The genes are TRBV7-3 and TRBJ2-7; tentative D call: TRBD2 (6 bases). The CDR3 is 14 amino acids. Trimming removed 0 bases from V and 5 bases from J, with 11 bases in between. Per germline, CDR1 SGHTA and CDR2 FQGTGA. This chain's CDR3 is CASSLTAGRHEQYF. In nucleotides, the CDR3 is TGTGCCAGCAGCTTAACGGCAGGGAGGCACGAGCAGTACTTC.

CDR3: CASSQPGHAHEQFF. CDR3 nucleotides: TGTGCCAGCAGCCAACCCGGCCACGCACATGAGCAGTTCTTC. The genes are TRBV14 and TRBJ2-1, with D unclear. CDR3 length: 14 amino acids. In germline, CDR1 is SGHDN, CDR2 FVKESK. The germline V and J ends were trimmed by 2 bases and 8 bases, with 13 bases remaining between them.

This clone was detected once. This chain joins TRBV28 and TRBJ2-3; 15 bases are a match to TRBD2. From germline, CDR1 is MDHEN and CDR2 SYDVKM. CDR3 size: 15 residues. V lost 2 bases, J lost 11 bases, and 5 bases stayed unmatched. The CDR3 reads CASSLGLAGGPVQYF. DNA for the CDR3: TGTGCCAGCAGTTTAGGACTAGCGGGAGGGCCTGTGCAGTATTTT.

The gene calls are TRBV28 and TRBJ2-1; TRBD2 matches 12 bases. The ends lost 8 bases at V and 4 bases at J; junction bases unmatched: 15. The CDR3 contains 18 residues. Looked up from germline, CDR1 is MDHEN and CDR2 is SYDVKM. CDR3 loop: CASFTRRASGRGYNEQFF. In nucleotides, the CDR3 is TGTGCCAGCTTCACACGCCGGGCTAGCGGGAGGGGTTACAATGAGCAGTTCTTC. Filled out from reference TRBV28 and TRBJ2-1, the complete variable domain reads DVKVTQSSRYLVKRTGEKVFLECVQDMDHENMFWYRQDPGLGLRLIYFSYDVKMKEKGDIPEGYSVSREKKERFSLILESASTNQTSMYLCASFTRRASGRGYNEQFFGPGTRLTVL.

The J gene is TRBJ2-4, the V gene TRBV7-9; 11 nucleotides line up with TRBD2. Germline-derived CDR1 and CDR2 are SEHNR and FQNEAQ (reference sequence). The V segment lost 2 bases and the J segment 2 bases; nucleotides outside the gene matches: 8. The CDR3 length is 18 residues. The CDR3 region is CASSLTSGSPVSKNIQYF. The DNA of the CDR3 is TGTGCCAGCAGCTTAACTAGCGGGAGCCCCGTGTCCAAAAACATTCAGTACTTC. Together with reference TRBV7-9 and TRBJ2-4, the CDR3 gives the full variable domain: DTGVSQNPRHKITKRGQNVTFRCDPISEHNRLYWYRQTLGQGPEFLTYFQNEAQLEKSRLLSDRFSAERPKGSFSTLEIQRTEQGDSAMYLCASSLTSGSPVSKNIQYFGAGTRLSVL.

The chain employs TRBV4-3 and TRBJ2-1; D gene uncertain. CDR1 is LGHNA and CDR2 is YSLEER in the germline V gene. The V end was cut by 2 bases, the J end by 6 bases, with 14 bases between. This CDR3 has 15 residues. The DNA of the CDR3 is TGCGCCAGCAGCCAAAATAGTAACCCAGGCAATGAGCAGTTCTTC. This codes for CASSQNSNPGNEQFF.

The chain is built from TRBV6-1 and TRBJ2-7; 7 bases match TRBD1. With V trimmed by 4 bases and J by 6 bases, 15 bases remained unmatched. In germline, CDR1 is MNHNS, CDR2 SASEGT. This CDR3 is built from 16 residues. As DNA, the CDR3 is TGTGCCAGCAGTGCGACCCCGACAGGGTTGTCTCTCGAGCAGTACTTC. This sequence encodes CASSATPTGLSLEQYF.

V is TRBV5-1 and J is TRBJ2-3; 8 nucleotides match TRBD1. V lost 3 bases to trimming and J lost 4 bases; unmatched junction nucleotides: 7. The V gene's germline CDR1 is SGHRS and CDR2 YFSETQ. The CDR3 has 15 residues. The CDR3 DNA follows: TGCGCCAGCAGCTCAACGGGACAGGTATCAGATACGCAGTATTTT. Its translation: CASSSTGQVSDTQYF.

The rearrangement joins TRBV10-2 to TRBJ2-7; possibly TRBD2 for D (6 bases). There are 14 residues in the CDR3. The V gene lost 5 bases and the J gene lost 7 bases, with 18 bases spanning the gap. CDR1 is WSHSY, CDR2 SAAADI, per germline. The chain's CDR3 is CASSWDFAKLEQYF. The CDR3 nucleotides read TGCGCCAGCAGTTGGGACTTCGCGAAACTTGAGCAGTACTTC.

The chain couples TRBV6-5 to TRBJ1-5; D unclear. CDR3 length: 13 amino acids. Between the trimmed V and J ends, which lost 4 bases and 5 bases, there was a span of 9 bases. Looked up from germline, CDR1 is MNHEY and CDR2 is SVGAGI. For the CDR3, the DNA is TGTGCCAGCAGTTCCATCCCATATCAGCCCCAGCATTTT. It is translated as CASSSIPYQPQHF.

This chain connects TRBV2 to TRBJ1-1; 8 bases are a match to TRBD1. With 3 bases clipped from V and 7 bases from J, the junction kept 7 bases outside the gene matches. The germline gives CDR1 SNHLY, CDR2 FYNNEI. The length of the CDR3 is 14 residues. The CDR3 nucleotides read TGTGCCAGCAGTGACTGGCAGGGGGCCGGTGAAGCTTTCTTT. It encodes CASSDWQGAGEAFF.

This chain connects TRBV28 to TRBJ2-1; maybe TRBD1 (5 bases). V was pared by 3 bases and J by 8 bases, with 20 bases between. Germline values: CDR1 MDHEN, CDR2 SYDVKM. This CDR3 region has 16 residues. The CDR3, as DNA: TGTGCCAGCAGTTTTGCAGGGTTTGGTCTTGACGATGAGCAGTTCTTC. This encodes CASSFAGFGLDDEQFF.

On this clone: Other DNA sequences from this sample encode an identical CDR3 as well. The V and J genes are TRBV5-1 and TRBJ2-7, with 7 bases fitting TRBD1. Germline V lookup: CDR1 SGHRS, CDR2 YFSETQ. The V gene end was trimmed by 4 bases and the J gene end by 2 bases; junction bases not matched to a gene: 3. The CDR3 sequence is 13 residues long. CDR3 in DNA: TGCGCCAGCAGCCCGGGACAGCCCTACGAGCAGTACTTC. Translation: CASSPGQPYEQYF.

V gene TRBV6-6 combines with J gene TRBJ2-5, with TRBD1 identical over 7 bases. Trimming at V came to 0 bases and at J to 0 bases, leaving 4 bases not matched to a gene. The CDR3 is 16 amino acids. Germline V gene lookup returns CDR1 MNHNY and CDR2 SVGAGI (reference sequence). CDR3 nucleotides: TGTGCCAGCAGTTACTCGGCAGGGGGATACCAAGAGACCCAGTACTTC. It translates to CASSYSAGGYQETQYF.

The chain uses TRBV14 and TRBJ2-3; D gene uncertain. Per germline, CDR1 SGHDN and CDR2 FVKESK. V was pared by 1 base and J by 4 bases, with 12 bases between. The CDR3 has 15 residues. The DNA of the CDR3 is TGTGCCAGCAGCCAAGCCCACAATAAGGCAGATACGCAGTATTTT. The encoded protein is CASSQAHNKADTQYF. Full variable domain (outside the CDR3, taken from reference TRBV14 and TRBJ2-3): EAGVTQFPSHSVIEKGQTVTLRCDPISGHDNLYWYRRVMGKEIKFLLHFVKESKQDESGMPNNRFLAERTGGTYSTLKVQPAELEDSGVYFCASSQAHNKADTQYFGPGTRLTVL.

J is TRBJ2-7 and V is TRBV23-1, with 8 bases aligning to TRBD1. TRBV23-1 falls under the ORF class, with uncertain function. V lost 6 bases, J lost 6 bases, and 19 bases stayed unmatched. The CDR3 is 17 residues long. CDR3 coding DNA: TGCGCCAGCAGCCGTCAGGGACAGGTCATGCCTGCCCTCGAGCAGTACTTC. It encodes CASSRQGQVMPALEQYF.

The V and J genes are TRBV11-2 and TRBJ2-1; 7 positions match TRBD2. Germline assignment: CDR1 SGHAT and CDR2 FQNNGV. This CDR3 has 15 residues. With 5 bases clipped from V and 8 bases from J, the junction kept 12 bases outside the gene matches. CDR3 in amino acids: CASSVGPQGGDEQFF. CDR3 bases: TGTGCCAGCAGCGTCGGACCCCAGGGAGGGGATGAGCAGTTCTTC.

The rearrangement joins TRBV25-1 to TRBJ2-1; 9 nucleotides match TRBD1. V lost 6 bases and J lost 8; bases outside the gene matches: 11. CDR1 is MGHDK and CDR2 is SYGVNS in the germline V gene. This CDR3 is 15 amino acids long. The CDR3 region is CASSSGTGLGYEQFF. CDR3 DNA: TGTGCCAGCAGCAGCGGGACAGGGTTGGGATATGAGCAGTTCTTC.

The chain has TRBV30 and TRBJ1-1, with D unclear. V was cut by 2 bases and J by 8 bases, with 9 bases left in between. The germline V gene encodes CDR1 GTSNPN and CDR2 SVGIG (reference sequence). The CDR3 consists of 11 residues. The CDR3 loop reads CAWSKAWEAFF. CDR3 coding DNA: TGTGCCTGGAGTAAAGCATGGGAAGCTTTCTTT.

CDR3: CASRRTADTEAFF. CDR3 nucleotide sequence: TGTGCCAGCAGAAGGACGGCGGACACTGAAGCTTTCTTT. The J gene is TRBJ1-1, the V gene TRBV2; D ambiguous. CDR1 and CDR2 from the germline V gene are SNHLY and FYNNEI. Trimming cost V 6 bases and J 3 bases, with 11 bases left between them. The CDR3 totals 13 residues. Together with reference TRBV2 and TRBJ1-1, the CDR3 gives the full variable domain: EPEVTQTPSHQVTQMGQEVILRCVPISNHLYFYWYRQILGQKVEFLVSFYNNEISEKSEIFDDQFSVERPDGSNFTLKIRSTKLEDSAMYFCASRRTADTEAFFGQGTRLTVV.

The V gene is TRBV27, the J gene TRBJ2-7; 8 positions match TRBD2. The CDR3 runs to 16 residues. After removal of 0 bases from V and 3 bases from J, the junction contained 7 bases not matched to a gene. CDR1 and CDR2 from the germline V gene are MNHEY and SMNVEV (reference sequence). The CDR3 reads CASSLSRSGKNYEQYF. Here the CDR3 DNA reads TGTGCCAGCAGTTTATCTCGTAGCGGGAAGAACTACGAGCAGTACTTC.